The T cell receptor beta chain under discussion was sequenced for a study of shared clonotypes between healthy human individuals. The CDR3 has 13 residues. Trimming left V 1 base short and J 3 bases short, with 5 bases between. The germline CDR1 and CDR2 sequences are MNHEY and SMNVEV (reference sequence). The method was immunoSEQ multiplex PCR; TCRdb's version includes in-frame clones alone and lacks a portion of them. Of more than 550,000 clones listed, about 90% are singletons. The chain links TRBV27 to TRBJ2-3; no definite D call. The sequenced sample was memory CD8+ T cells from PBMCs. Subset given: CD45RO+ cells pooled with CCR7-negative TemRA cells. The sequence was collected from a man aged 18 to 35 in good health. Some clones in this sample may be carry-over from other donors' samples. The CDR3 here is CASSLFATDTQYF. The CDR3 region has the DNA TGTGCCAGCAGTTTATTTGCGACAGATACGCAGTATTTT.